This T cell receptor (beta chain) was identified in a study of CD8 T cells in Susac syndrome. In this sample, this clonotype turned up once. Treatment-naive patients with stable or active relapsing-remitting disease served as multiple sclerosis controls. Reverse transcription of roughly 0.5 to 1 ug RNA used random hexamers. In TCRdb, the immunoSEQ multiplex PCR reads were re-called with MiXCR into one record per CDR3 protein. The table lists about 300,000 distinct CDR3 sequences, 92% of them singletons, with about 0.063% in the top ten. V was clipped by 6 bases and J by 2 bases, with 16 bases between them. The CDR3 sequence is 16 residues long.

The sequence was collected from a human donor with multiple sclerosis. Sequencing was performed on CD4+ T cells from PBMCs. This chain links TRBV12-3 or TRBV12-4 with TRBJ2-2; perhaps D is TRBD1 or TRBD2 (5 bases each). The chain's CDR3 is CASSPGATPNTGELFF. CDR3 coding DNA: TGTGCCAGCAGCCCCGGGGCAACACCAAACACCGGGGAGCTGTTTTTT.